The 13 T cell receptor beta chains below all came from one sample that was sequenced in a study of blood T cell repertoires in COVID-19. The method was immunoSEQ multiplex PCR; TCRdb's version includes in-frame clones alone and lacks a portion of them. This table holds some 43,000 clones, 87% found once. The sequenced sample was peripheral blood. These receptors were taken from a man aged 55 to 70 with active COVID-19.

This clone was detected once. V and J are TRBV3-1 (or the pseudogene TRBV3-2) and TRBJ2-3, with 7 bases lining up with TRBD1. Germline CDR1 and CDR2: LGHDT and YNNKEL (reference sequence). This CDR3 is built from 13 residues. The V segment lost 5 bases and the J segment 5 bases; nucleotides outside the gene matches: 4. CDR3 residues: CASSDRDKDTQYF. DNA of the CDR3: TGTGCCAGCAGCGACAGGGATAAAGATACGCAGTATTTT.

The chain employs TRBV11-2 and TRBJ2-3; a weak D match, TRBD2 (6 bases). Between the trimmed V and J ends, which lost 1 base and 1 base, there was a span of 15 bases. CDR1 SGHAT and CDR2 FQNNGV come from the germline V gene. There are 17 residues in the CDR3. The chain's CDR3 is CASSLGGFGTGTDTQYF. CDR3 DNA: TGTGCCAGCAGCTTAGGGGGCTTCGGGACTGGCACAGATACGCAGTATTTT. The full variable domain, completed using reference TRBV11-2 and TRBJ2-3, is EAGVAQSPRYKIIEKRQSVAFWCNPISGHATLYWYQQILGQGPKLLIQFQNNGVVDDSQLPKDRFSAERLKGVDSTLKIQPAKLEDSAVYLCASSLGGFGTGTDTQYFGPGTRLTVL.

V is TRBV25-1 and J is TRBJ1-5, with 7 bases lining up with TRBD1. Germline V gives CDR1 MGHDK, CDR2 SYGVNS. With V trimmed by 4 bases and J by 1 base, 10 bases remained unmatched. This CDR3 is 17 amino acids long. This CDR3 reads CASSGRTGVASNQPQHF. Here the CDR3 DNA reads TGTGCCAGCAGTGGTCGAACAGGGGTCGCAAGCAATCAGCCCCAGCATTTT.

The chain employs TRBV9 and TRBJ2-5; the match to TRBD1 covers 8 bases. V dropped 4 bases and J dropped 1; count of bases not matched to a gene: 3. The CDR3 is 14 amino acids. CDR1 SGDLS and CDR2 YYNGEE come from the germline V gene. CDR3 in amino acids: CASSRDRIQETQYF. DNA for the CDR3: TGTGCCAGCAGCCGGGACAGGATCCAAGAGACCCAGTACTTC.

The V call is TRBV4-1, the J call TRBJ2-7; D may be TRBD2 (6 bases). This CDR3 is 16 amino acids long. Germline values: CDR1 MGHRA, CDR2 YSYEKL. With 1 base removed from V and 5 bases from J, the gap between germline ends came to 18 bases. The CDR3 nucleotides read TGCGCCAGCAGCCAAGTCATGTCGGCAGGGAGGAACGAGCAGTACTTC. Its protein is CASSQVMSAGRNEQYF.

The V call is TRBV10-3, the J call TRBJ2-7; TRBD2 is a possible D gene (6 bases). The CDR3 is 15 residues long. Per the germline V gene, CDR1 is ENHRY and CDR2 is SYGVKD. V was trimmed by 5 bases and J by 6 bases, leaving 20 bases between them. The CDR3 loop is CAISRLVGDLSEQYF. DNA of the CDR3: TGTGCCATCAGTCGACTAGTAGGGGACCTAAGCGAGCAGTACTTC.

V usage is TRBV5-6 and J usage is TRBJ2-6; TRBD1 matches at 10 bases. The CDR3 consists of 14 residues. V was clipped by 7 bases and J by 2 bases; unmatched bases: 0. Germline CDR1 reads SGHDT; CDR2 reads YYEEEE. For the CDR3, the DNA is TGTGCCAGCGGGACAGGGGCTGGGGCCAACGTCCTGACTTTC. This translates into CASGTGAGANVLTF.

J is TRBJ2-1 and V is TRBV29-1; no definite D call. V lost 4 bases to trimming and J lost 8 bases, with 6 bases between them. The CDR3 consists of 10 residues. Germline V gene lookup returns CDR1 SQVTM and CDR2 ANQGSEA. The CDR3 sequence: CSVVVYEQFF. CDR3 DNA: TGCAGCGTTGTAGTTTATGAGCAGTTCTTC.

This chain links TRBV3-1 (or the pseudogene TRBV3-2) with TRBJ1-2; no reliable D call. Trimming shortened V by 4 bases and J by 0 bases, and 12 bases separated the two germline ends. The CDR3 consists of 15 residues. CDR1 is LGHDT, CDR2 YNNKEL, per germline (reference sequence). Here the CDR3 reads CASSPRTGTNYGYTF. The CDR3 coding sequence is TGTGCCAGCAGCCCTAGGACGGGGACTAACTATGGCTACACCTTC.

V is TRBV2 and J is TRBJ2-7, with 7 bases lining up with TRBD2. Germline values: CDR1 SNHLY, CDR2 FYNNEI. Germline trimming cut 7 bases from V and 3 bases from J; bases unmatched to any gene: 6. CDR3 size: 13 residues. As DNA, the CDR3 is TGTGCCAGCACCCTAGCGGTCGTCTACGAGCAGTACTTC. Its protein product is CASTLAVVYEQYF.

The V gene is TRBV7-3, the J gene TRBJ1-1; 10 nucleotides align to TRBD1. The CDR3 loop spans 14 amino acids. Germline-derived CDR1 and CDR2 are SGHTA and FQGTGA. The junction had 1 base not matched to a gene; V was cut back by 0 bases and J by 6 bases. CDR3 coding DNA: TGTGCCAGCAGCTTAACGGGGACAGGGGCTGAAGCTTTCTTT. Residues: CASSLTGTGAEAFF.

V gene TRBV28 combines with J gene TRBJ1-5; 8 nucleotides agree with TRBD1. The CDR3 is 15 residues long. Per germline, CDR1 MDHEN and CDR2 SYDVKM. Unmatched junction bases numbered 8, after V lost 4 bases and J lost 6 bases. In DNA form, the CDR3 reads TGTGCCAGCAGTTCACCAGGGGGCGCTAGTCAGCCCCAGCATTTT. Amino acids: CASSSPGGASQPQHF.

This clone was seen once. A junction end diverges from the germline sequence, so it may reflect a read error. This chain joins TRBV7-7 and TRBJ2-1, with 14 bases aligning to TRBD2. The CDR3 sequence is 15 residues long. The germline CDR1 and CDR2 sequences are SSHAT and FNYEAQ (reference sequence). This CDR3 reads CASSPGLAGVNEQFF. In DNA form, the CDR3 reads TGTGCTAGCAGCCCGGGACTAGCGGGAGTGAATGAGCAGTTCTTC.